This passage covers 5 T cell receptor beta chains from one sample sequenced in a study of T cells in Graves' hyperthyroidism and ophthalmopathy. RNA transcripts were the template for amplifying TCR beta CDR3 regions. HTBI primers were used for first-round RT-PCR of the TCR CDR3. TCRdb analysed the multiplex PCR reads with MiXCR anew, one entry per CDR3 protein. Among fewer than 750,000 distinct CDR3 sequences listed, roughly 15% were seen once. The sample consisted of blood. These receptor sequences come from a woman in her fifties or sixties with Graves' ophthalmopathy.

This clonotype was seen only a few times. In nucleotides, the CDR3 is TGTGCCAGCAGCCAAATAGCGGGAGGGCCCTACAATGAGCAGTTCTTC. This gives the protein CASSQIAGGPYNEQFF. The chain uses TRBV3-1 and TRBJ2-1; 11 bases are shared with TRBD2. In germline, CDR1 is LGHDT, CDR2 YNNKEL (reference sequence). V dropped 2 bases and J dropped 2; count of bases not matched to a gene: 2. The CDR3 consists of 16 residues.

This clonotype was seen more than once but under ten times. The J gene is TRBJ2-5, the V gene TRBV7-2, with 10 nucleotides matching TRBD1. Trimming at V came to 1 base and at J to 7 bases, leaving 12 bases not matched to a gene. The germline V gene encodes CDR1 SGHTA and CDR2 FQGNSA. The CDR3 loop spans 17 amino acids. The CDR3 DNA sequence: TGTGCCAGCAGCTTAGTTGGGACAGGGGCCGCCGGAGGGACCCAGTACTTC. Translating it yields CASSLVGTGAAGGTQYF. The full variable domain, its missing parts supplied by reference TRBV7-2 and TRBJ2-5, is GAGVSQSPSNKVTEKGKDVELRCDPISGHTALYWYRQSLGQGLEFLIYFQGNSAPDKSGLPSDRFSAERTGGSVSTLTIQRTQQEDSAVYLCASSLVGTGAAGGTQYFGPGTRLLVL.

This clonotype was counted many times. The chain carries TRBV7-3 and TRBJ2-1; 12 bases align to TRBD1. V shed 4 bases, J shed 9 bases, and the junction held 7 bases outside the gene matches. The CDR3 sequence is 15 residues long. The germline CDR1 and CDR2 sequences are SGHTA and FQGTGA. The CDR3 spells CASSYRDRGLGEQFF. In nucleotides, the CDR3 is TGTGCCAGCAGCTACCGGGACAGGGGGCTTGGTGAGCAGTTCTTC.

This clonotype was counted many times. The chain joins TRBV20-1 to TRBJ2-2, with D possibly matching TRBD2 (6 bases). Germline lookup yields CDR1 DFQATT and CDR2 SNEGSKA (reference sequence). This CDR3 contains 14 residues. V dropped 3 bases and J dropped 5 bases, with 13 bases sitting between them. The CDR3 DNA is TGCAGTGCTAGCGGGAGCTCATGGACCGGGGAGCTGTTTTTT. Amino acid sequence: CSASGSSWTGELFF.

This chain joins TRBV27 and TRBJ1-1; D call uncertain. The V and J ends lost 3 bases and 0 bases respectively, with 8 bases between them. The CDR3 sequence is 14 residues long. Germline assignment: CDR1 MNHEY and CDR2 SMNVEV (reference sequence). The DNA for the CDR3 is TGTGCCAGCAGTTTGGCAGAGATGAACACTGAAGCTTTCTTT. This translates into CASSLAEMNTEAFF.